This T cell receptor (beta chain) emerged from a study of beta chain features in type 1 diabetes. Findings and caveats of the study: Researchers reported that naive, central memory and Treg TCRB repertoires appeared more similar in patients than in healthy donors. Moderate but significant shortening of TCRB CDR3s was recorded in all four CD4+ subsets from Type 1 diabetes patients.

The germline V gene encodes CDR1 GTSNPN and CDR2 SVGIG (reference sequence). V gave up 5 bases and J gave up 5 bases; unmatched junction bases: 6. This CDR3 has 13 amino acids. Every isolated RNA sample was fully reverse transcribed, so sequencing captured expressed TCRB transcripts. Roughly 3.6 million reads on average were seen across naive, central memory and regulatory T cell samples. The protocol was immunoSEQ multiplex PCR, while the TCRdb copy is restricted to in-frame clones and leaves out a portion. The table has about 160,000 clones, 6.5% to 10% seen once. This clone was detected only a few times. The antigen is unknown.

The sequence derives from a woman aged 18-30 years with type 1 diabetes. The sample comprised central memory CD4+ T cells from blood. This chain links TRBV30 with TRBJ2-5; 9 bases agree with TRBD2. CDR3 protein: CAWDGLARETQYF. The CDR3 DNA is TGTGCCTGGGACGGACTAGCGCGGGAGACCCAGTACTTC.